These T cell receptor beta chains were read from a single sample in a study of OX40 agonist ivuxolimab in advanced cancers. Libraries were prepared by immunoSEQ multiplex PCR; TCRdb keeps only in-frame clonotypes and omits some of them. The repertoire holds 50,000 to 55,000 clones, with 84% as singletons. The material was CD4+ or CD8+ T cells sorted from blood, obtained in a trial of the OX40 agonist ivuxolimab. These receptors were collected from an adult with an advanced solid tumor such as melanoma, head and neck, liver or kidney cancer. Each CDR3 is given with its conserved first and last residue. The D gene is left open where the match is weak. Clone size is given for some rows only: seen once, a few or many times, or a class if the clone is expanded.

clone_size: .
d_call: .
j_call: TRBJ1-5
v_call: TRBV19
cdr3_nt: TGTGCCAGTAGTGGGGTGTGGCAGCCCCAGCATTTT
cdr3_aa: CASSGVWQPQHF

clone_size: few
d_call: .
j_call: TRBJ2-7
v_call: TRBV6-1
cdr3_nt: TGTGCCAGCGCCATAGCAGGGCGGACCTACGAGCAGTACTTC
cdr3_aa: CASAIAGRTYEQYF

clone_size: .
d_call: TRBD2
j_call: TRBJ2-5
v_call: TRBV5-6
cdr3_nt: TGTGCCAGCAGCGGGAGTGGAATAGCGGGAGGGCTTAGGGAGACCCAGTACTTC
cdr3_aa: CASSGSGIAGGLRETQYF

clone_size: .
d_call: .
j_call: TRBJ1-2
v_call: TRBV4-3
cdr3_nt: TGCGCCAGCAGCCAAACAAACTATGGCTACACCTTC
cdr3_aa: CASSQTNYGYTF

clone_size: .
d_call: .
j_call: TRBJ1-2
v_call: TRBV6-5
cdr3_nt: TGTGCCAGCAGTGAGAATACTTATGGCTACACCTTC
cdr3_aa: CASSENTYGYTF

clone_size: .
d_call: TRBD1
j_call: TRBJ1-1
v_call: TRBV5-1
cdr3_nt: TGCGCCAGCAGCCGGGGACAGGGAGGGACTGAAGCTTTCTTT
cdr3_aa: CASSRGQGGTEAFF

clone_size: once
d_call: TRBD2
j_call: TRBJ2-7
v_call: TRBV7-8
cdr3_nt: TGTGCCAGCAGCCTTTTACCTCTTACTAGCGGGAGTTTGGGCGAGCAGTACTTC
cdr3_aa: CASSLLPLTSGSLGEQYF

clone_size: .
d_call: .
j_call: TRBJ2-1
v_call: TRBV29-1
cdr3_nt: TGCAGCGTTGGGGGAGGTACTTCCTACAATGAGCAGTTCTTC
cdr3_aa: CSVGGGTSYNEQFF

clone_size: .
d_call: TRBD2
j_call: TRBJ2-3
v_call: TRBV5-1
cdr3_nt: TGCGCCAGCAGCTTTACGGCGGGAGTGGGGACAGATACGCAGTATTTT
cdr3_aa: CASSFTAGVGTDTQYF

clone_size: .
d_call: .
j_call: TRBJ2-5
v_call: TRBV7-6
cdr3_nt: TGTGCCAGCAGCTTATCGGGCTTGGAGACCCAGTACTTC
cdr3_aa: CASSLSGLETQYF

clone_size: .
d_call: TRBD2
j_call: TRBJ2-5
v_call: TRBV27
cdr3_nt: TGTGCCAGCAGTTTATCCCCCGTCAGCGGGAGTTGGGAGACCCAGTACTTC
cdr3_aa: CASSLSPVSGSWETQYF

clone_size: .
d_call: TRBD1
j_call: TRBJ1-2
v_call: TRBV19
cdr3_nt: TGTGCCAGTAGATTACACGGGACAGGGTATGGCTACACCTTC
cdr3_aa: CASRLHGTGYGYTF

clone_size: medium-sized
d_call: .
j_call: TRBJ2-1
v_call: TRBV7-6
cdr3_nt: TGTGCCAGCAGCTTTTATGGGGCGGCGGGTGAGCAGTTCTTC
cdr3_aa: CASSFYGAAGEQFF

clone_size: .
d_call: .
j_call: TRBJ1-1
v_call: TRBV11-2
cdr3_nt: TGTGCCAGCAGCTTACGGGGGGCGCTAGACACTGAAGCTTTCTTT
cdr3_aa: CASSLRGALDTEAFF

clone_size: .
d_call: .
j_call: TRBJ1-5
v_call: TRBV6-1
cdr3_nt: TGTGCCAGCAGTGAATCTTTCGGTGGGAGCAATCAGCCCCAGCATTTT
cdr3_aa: CASSESFGGSNQPQHF

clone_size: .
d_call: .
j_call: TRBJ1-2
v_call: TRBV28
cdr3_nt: TGTGCCAGCAGTCCAGGGGTCGGCTACACCTTC
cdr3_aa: CASSPGVGYTF

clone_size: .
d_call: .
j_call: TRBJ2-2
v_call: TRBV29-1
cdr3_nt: TGCAGCGTTGATAGCGGGAACACCGGGGAGCTGTTTTTT
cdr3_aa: CSVDSGNTGELFF

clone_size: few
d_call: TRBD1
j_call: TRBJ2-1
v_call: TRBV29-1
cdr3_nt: TGCAGCGTCCCTAGACAGGGCGGTGAGCAGTTCTTC
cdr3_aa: CSVPRQGGEQFF

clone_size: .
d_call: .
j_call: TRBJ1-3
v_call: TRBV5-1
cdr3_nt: TGCGCCAGCAGCCCACGTGGGAGGGGATCGTCTGGAAACACCATATATTTT
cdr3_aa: CASSPRGRGSSGNTIYF

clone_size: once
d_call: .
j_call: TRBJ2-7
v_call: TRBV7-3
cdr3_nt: TGTGCCAGCAGCCCCATGGACGATCCCACCTACGAGCAGTACTTC
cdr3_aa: CASSPMDDPTYEQYF

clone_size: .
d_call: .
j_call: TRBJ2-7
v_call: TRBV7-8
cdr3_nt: TGTGCCAGCAGCTTAAATGAGGAGGCAAACTCCTACGAGCAGTACTTC
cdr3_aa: CASSLNEEANSYEQYF

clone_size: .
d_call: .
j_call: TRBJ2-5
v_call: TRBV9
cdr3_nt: TGTGCCAGCGCGCCCCCCCCCGGGACGGATCAAGAGACCCAGTACTTC
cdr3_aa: CASAPPPGTDQETQYF

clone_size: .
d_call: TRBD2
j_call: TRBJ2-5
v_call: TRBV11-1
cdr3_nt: TGTGCCAGCAGCGGTAAAGCCGGGACTAGCATACAAGAGACCCAGTACTTC
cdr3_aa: CASSGKAGTSIQETQYF

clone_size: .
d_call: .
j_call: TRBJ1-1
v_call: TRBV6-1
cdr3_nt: TGTGCCAGCACCATCGAGAGGGAGGGCACTGAAGCTTTCTTT
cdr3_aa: CASTIEREGTEAFF

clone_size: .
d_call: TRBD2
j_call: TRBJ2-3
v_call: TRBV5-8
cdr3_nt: TGTGCCAGCAGCCCGGAACGGGGGGTCCAGGCAGATACGCAGTATTTT
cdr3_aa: CASSPERGVQADTQYF

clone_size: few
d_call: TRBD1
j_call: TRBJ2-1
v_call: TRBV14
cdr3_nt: TGTGCCAGCAGCCAAGATGTAGGACAGGGGTCGAGTGAGCAGTTCTTC
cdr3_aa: CASSQDVGQGSSEQFF

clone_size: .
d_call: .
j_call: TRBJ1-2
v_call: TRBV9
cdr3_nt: TGTGCCAGCAGCGAATCCGAACAGAGACACTCTAACTATGGCTACACCTTC
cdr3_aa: CASSESEQRHSNYGYTF

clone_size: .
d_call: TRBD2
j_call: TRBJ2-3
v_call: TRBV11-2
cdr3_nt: TGTGCCAGCAGCTTCGGGACTAGGGGCGCAGATACGCAGTATTTT
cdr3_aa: CASSFGTRGADTQYF

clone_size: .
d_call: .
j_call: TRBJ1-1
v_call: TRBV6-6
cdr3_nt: TGTGCCAGCAGTAAACCGGGACACTTGAACACTGAAGCTTTCTTT
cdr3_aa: CASSKPGHLNTEAFF

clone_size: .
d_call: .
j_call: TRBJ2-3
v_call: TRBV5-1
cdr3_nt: TGCGCCAGCAGCTTCGGCGGGATAGGAACAGATACGCAGTATTTT
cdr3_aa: CASSFGGIGTDTQYF

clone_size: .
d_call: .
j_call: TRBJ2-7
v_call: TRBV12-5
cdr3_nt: TGTGCTAGTGGTTTTAGGGATTCCTACGAGCAGTACTTC
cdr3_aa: CASGFRDSYEQYF

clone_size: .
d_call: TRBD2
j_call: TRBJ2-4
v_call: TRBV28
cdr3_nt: TGTGCCACCCGTACCGGGAGGGCAGGAAACATTCAGTACTTC
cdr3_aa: CATRTGRAGNIQYF

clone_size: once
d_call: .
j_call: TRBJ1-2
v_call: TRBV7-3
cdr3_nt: TGTGCCAGCAGCGCCGACGGCTATGGCTACACCTTC
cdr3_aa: CASSADGYGYTF

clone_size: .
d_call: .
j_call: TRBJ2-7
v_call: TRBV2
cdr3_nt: TGTGCCAGCAGTGGCCAGCGGGAGCAGTACTTC
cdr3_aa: CASSGQREQYF

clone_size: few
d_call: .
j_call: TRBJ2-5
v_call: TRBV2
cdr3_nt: TGTGCCAGCAGTGTAATTAGCCAAGAGACCCAGTACTTC
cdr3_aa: CASSVISQETQYF

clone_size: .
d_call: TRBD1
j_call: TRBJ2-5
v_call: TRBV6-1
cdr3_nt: TGTGCCAACGCCCGGGACAGGGGTGAGACCCAGTACTTC
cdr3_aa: CANARDRGETQYF

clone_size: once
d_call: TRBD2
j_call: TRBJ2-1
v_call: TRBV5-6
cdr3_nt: TGTGCCAGCAGCTTGTCCGGGACTAGCGGGCATGAGCAGTTCTTC
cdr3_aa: CASSLSGTSGHEQFF

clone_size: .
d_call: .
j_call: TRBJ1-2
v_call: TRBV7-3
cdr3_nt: TGTGCCAGCAGCACGTCGCCGACAGGCTACTATGGCTACACCTTC
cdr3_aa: CASSTSPTGYYGYTF